These 25 T cell receptor beta chains were all obtained from the same sample, sequenced in a study of OX40 agonist ivuxolimab in advanced cancers. Sequencing used immunoSEQ multiplex PCR; TCRdb keeps in-frame clones, though not all of them. The repertoire holds about 28,000 clones, with 90% to 95% as singletons. The specimen was CD4+ or CD8+ T cells sorted from blood, collected in a trial of the OX40 agonist ivuxolimab. These receptors originate from an adult with an advanced solid tumor such as melanoma, head and neck, liver or kidney cancer.

The genes are TRBV7-2 and TRBJ2-7; 8 bases are a match to TRBD1. There are 16 residues in the CDR3. Germline-derived CDR1 and CDR2 are SGHTA and FQGNSA. Losses at the gene ends were 4 bases for V and 1 base for J; bases not matched to a gene: 9. The CDR3 region is CASSYLDRERSYEQYF. The CDR3, as DNA: TGTGCCAGCAGCTACCTGGACAGGGAAAGGTCCTACGAGCAGTACTTC.

The rearrangement joins TRBV11-2 to TRBJ2-3; weak D call: TRBD1 (5 bases). The V end lost 3 bases, the J end lost 0 bases, and 10 bases lay between the germline ends. The CDR3 loop spans 15 amino acids. CDR1 and CDR2 (germline): SGHAT, FQNNGV. CDR3 region: CASSLVGVSTDTQYF. CDR3 in DNA: TGTGCCAGCAGCTTGGTAGGGGTAAGCACAGATACGCAGTATTTT.

The V gene is TRBV28, the J gene TRBJ1-1; D ambiguous. The CDR3 totals 12 residues. Trimming removed 5 bases at V and 5 bases at J, with 9 bases between. Germline CDR1 and CDR2: MDHEN and SYDVKM. The CDR3 is CASSTRGTEAFF. The CDR3, as DNA: TGTGCCAGCAGTACCCGCGGAACTGAAGCTTTCTTT.

The J gene is TRBJ2-7, the V gene TRBV4-1, with 7 bases identical to TRBD1. The length of the CDR3 is 16 residues. The V gene's germline CDR1 is MGHRA and CDR2 YSYEKL. V shed 1 base and J 2 bases; nucleotides not matched to a gene: 8. CDR3 in amino acids: CASSQALTGETYEQYF. In DNA, the CDR3 is TGCGCCAGCAGCCAAGCCCTTACAGGGGAGACCTACGAGCAGTACTTC.

V is TRBV6-5 and J is TRBJ1-1, with D perhaps matching TRBD1 (5 bases). V lost 9 bases to trimming and J lost 6 bases, with 17 bases between them. Germline CDR1 reads MNHEY; CDR2 reads SVGAGI. This CDR3 is 13 amino acids long. This CDR3 is CASALGGSAEAFF. The CDR3 nucleotides read TGTGCCAGTGCTTTGGGGGGGTCGGCTGAAGCTTTCTTT.

The V and J genes are TRBV11-2 and TRBJ2-7, with 7 bases fitting TRBD1. V was pared by 5 bases and J by 5 bases, with 9 bases of the junction left unmatched. CDR3 length: 14 residues. CDR1 and CDR2 (germline): SGHAT, FQNNGV. The CDR3 sequence: CASSPPGQLHEQYF. The CDR3 DNA reads as TGTGCCAGCAGCCCACCGGGACAGCTTCACGAGCAGTACTTC.

The chain employs TRBV5-4 and TRBJ2-1; D possibly corresponds to TRBD1 (5 bases). CDR1 and CDR2 from the germline V gene are SGHNT and YYREEE (reference sequence). V was trimmed by 2 bases and J by 7 bases, leaving 10 bases between them. This CDR3 region has 13 residues. In nucleotides, the CDR3 is TGTGCCAGCAGCTTAGGACACCAGAATGAGCAGTTCTTC. Its translation: CASSLGHQNEQFF.

The chain recombines TRBV19 with TRBJ1-1; 10 bases map to TRBD1. V shed 7 bases, J shed 0 bases, and the junction held 5 bases outside the gene matches. The CDR3 covers 15 residues. The germline V gene has CDR1 LNHDA and CDR2 SQIVND (reference sequence). The DNA for the CDR3 is TGTGCCAGTAATCAGGGACAGGGGTTGAACACTGAAGCTTTCTTT. This sequence encodes CASNQGQGLNTEAFF.

This clone was found a few times. The CDR3 DNA reads TGTGCCACCAGCAGAGAGGACAGCAATCAGCCCCAGCATTTT. This encodes CATSREDSNQPQHF. V is TRBV15 and J is TRBJ1-5, with D unclear. This CDR3 is 14 amino acids long. Trimming removed 0 bases from V and 1 base from J, with 4 bases in between. The germline gives CDR1 LNHNV, CDR2 YYDKDF (reference sequence).

This clone has only one observation. The chain is built from TRBV7-3 and TRBJ2-3; perhaps TRBD2 as D (5 bases). V lost 4 bases, J lost 6 bases, and 14 bases lay in between. This CDR3 region has 14 residues. The germline CDR1 and CDR2 sequences are SGHTA and FQGTGA. This CDR3 reads CASSSTGGGDTQYF. Here the CDR3 DNA reads TGTGCCAGCAGCTCGACTGGCGGCGGGGATACGCAGTATTTT.

This chain uses TRBV7-9 with TRBJ2-3, with 7 bases fitting TRBD1. This CDR3 spans 19 amino acids. With V trimmed by 5 bases and J by 3 bases, 20 bases remained unmatched. Germline CDR1 is SEHNR and CDR2 is FQNEAQ (reference sequence). The CDR3 nucleotides are TGTGCCAGCAGCGATACGTGGGTTTACAGGGGAGTTCAGACAGATACGCAGTATTTT. Its protein is CASSDTWVYRGVQTDTQYF.

The V and J genes are TRBV7-6 and TRBJ2-7; 10 bases align to TRBD2. V lost 1 base and J lost 3; bases outside the gene matches: 9. The germline gives CDR1 SGHVS, CDR2 FNYEAQ. This CDR3 contains 17 residues. The CDR3 is CASSLGRLPSGSYEQYF. CDR3 in DNA: TGTGCCAGCAGCTTAGGTAGACTGCCTAGCGGGAGCTACGAGCAGTACTTC.

This clone was found once. J is TRBJ2-5 and V is TRBV4-3; the match to TRBD2 covers 8 bases. V trimming: 3 bases; J trimming: 3 bases; junction bases outside the gene matches: 9. The CDR3 contains 16 residues. Germline CDR1 LGHNA, CDR2 YSLEER. CDR3 protein: CASSQGITSGKETQYF. CDR3 bases: TGCGCCAGCAGCCAGGGTATTACTAGCGGAAAAGAGACCCAGTACTTC.

The J gene is TRBJ1-2, the V gene TRBV5-8; 10 positions agree with TRBD1. The germline V gene has CDR1 SGHTS and CDR2 YDEGEE. CDR3 length: 16 amino acids. V was pared by 3 bases and J by 3 bases, with 8 bases of the junction left unmatched. The CDR3 protein is CASSSAGQGGYYGYTF. Written as DNA, the CDR3 is TGTGCCAGCAGCTCCGCCGGACAGGGGGGGTACTATGGCTACACCTTC. The variable domain in full, with the rest retrieved from reference TRBV5-8 and TRBJ1-2, is EAGVTQSPTHLIKTRGQQATLRCSPISGHTSVYWYQQALGLGLQFLLWYDEGEERNRGNFPPRFSGRQFPNYSSELNVNALELEDSALYLCASSSAGQGGYYGYTFGSGTRLTVV.

This clone was seen a few times. The genes are TRBV4-1 and TRBJ1-2; D gene ambiguous. V lost 1 base, J lost 4 bases, and 7 bases lay in between. The germline V gene has CDR1 MGHRA and CDR2 YSYEKL. The CDR3 covers 13 residues. The CDR3 sequence: CASSQGHGYGYTF. CDR3 bases: TGCGCCAGCAGCCAAGGCCACGGCTATGGCTACACCTTC.

This clone was detected once. This chain joins TRBV27 and TRBJ2-3; 7 nucleotides agree with TRBD1. CDR1 and CDR2 from the germline V gene are MNHEY and SMNVEV (reference sequence). The V gene end was trimmed by 7 bases and the J gene end by 0 bases; junction bases not matched to a gene: 16. This CDR3 spans 18 amino acids. CDR3 sequence: CASTKDPTGRPSTDTQYF. In nucleotides, the CDR3 is TGTGCCAGCACCAAAGACCCGACAGGGCGACCTAGCACAGATACGCAGTATTTT.

Concerning this clone itself: A clone one base away is much larger, so this may be a read error. This same CDR3 is encoded by further DNA sequences in the sample. The V call is TRBV9, the J call TRBJ1-1; D call uncertain. CDR3 length: 13 residues. In germline, CDR1 is SGDLS, CDR2 YYNGEE. The ends were cut back, 2 bases at V and 4 bases at J, with 9 bases in the middle. The chain's CDR3 is CASSVGLSTEAFF. CDR3 in DNA: TGTGCCAGCAGCGTGGGATTGTCCACTGAAGCTTTCTTT.

This sequence joins TRBV7-9 and TRBJ2-7, with D tentatively TRBD1 or TRBD2 (6 bases each). This CDR3 is 15 amino acids long. Deletions cut 10 bases from V and 6 bases from J, with 25 bases between. The germline gives CDR1 SEHNR, CDR2 FQNEAQ (reference sequence). CDR3 in amino acids: CAIGGLDTSLTEQYF. In DNA, the CDR3 is TGTGCCATTGGGGGGCTAGACACAAGTCTTACCGAGCAGTACTTC.

J is TRBJ1-3 and V is TRBV7-9, with 10 bases matching TRBD1. The V gene's germline CDR1 is SEHNR and CDR2 FQNEAQ (reference sequence). The CDR3 extends over 16 amino acids. J was trimmed by 0 bases and V by 8 bases; bases with no gene match: 7. CDR3 sequence reads: CASLTGQGISGNTIYF. The CDR3 DNA reads TGTGCCAGCCTCACGGGACAGGGGATCTCTGGAAACACCATATATTTT.

The genes are TRBV29-1 and TRBJ2-7; D unclear. The V gene's germline CDR1 is SQVTM and CDR2 ANQGSEA. V lost 0 bases, J lost 3 bases, and 15 bases lay in between. The length of the CDR3 is 15 residues. CDR3 nucleotides: TGCAGCGTTGAAGATCGCCAGTCAACGGACTACGAGCAGTACTTC. Translated: CSVEDRQSTDYEQYF.

The V and J genes are TRBV6-1 and TRBJ2-7; D uncertain. There are 13 residues in the CDR3. Looked up from germline, CDR1 is MNHNS and CDR2 is SASEGT. The V end lost 3 bases, the J end lost 4 bases, and 10 bases lay between the germline ends. The chain's CDR3 is CASSDRGPYEQYF. The CDR3 DNA follows: TGTGCCAGCAGTGATCGCGGCCCATACGAGCAGTACTTC.

The rearrangement joins TRBV28 to TRBJ1-3; no clear D gene. Trimming removed 3 bases from V and 4 bases from J, with 7 bases in between. This CDR3 contains 13 residues. Per the germline V gene, CDR1 is MDHEN and CDR2 is SYDVKM. The CDR3 bases are TGTGCCAGCAGTTTCCACATGGGAAACACCATATATTTT. The encoded protein is CASSFHMGNTIYF. Drawing the rest from reference TRBV28 and TRBJ1-3, the complete variable domain is DVKVTQSSRYLVKRTGEKVFLECVQDMDHENMFWYRQDPGLGLRLIYFSYDVKMKEKGDIPEGYSVSREKKERFSLILESASTNQTSMYLCASSFHMGNTIYFGEGSWLTVV.

V is TRBV7-9 and J is TRBJ2-3; D is undetermined. Germline CDR1 SEHNR, CDR2 FQNEAQ (reference sequence). The V gene lost 4 bases and the J gene lost 0 bases, with 17 bases spanning the gap. The CDR3 loop spans 17 amino acids. The CDR3 sequence: CASSSLYEQTSTDTQYF. As DNA, the CDR3 is TGTGCCAGCAGCTCCCTCTACGAACAGACAAGCACAGATACGCAGTATTTT.

V and J are TRBV28 and TRBJ2-7; no definite D call. Trimming pared 5 bases from V and 3 bases from J, leaving 2 bases between. The CDR3 has 10 residues. In germline, CDR1 is MDHEN, CDR2 SYDVKM. The CDR3 region is CASSLYEQYF. In nucleotides, the CDR3 is TGTGCCAGCAGTCTCTACGAGCAGTACTTC.

The chain carries TRBV13 and TRBJ1-4; 10 bases match TRBD1. Germline CDR1 PRHDT, CDR2 FYEKMQ (reference sequence). CDR3 size: 17 residues. The V gene end was trimmed by 5 bases and the J gene end by 1 base; junction bases not matched to a gene: 7. CDR3 DNA: TGTGCCAGCAGCAAAGGACAGGGGGACGGAACTAATGAAAAACTGTTTTTT. It codes for CASSKGQGDGTNEKLFF. Together with reference TRBV13 and TRBJ1-4, the CDR3 gives the full variable domain: AAGVIQSPRHLIKEKRETATLKCYPIPRHDTVYWYQQGPGQDPQFLISFYEKMQSDKGSIPDRFSAQQFSDYHSELNMSSLELGDSALYFCASSKGQGDGTNEKLFFGSGTQLSVL.